The TCR beta chain under discussion was sequenced for a study of blood T cell repertoires in COVID-19. Study in general: Acute and convalescent COVID-19 samples came from the United States, Italy and Spain.

The CDR3 is 15 residues long. CDR1 and CDR2 from the germline V gene are LGHNA and YNFKEQ. Deletions cut 1 base from V and 6 bases from J, with 15 bases between. In the original analysis: By means of reference gene primer amplification, nucleated cell counts were estimated. The repertoire was sequenced with immunoSEQ multiplex PCR; TCRdb's copy has only in-frame clones and lacks some. D and trimming were read from the DNA, whereas the V and J calls and clone size are those reported in that table. The sample comprises 240,000 or so clones, around 84% of which are singletons, and under 9% rests with the top ten.

The TCR comes from a woman in her 70s with active or convalescent COVID-19. Material: peripheral blood. J is TRBJ2-5 and V is TRBV4-2; a weak D match, TRBD2 (6 bases). The CDR3 region has the DNA TGTGCCAGCAGCCAAGGCGGGGCCCAGGGAAAGACCCAGTACTTC. The encoded protein is CASSQGGAQGKTQYF.